This T cell receptor beta chain was sequenced in a study of blood T cell repertoires in COVID-19. Using immunoSEQ multiplex PCR, the repertoire was profiled, and TCRdb retains in-frame clones only, with some absent. This table has a few hundred thousand clones, just under 90% appearing once. Cohorts were based on clinical histories the participants reported. V was clipped by 2 bases and J by 6 bases; unmatched bases: 12. The CDR3 is 17 amino acids. Germline V lookup: CDR1 KGHSH, CDR2 LQKENI. The rearrangement links TRBV18 to TRBJ2-4; 8 bases align to TRBD1. This clonotype was obtained from a woman aged 45-60 years who had been exposed to COVID-19. The material sequenced was PBMCs or T cells enriched from blood (not recorded which). The CDR3: CASSPLPGQEGGNIQYF. Here the CDR3 DNA reads TGTGCCAGCTCACCATTACCGGGACAGGAGGGGGGAAACATTCAGTACTTC.